This T cell receptor beta chain was sequenced for a study of a mutant IDH1 vaccine in newly diagnosed glioma. This clone was detected only a few times. Antigen: not known. Germline lookup yields CDR1 LNHDA and CDR2 SQIVND (reference sequence). Trimming took 4 bases from V and 1 from J, leaving 7 bases between them. The CDR3 spans 13 residues. The protocol was immunoSEQ multiplex PCR, while the TCRdb copy is restricted to in-frame clones and leaves out a portion. The sample includes around 120,000 clones, about four fifths of them seen just once. This sample's time point: week 11, during vaccination. Vaccinated patients received 300 ug of mutant IDH1 20-mer peptide per dose, with topical imiquimod.

The specimen comprised PBMCs, sampled from a glioma patient whose treatment included an IDH1 peptide vaccine. The rearrangement joins TRBV19 to TRBJ1-2, with D tentatively TRBD1 (6 bases). This receptor was identified in a man aged 35 to 55 with glioma. The CDR3, as DNA: TGTGCCAGTAGTACAGGGGATAACTATGGCTACACCTTC. Protein product: CASSTGDNYGYTF.